These 5 T cell receptor beta chains originate from one sample sequenced in a study of cytomegalovirus exposure and HLA in healthy donors (dated by TCRdb to the late 2010s). The library was prepared using the immunoSEQ multiplex PCR assay. This immuneACCESS table, as held by TCRdb, lists in-frame sequences with V and J called but not all clones. Of the missing ones, under half trace to an unresolved V gene in checked studies; the others have no known cause. This sample comprises over 150,000 clones, just under 90% of them detected only once. The ten largest clones represent 10% of the sample. Input material: PBMCs. These receptors came from a woman under 30 in good health and CMV-seropositive.

On this clone: Additional DNA sequences in this sample encode the identical CDR3. The J gene is TRBJ1-2, the V gene TRBV18, with 8 bases lining up with TRBD1. Per germline, CDR1 KGHSH and CDR2 LQKENI. This CDR3 is built from 13 residues. After removal of 6 bases from V and 5 bases from J, the junction contained 5 bases not matched to a gene. CDR3 coding DNA: TGTGCCAGCTCGCCGGACAGGGAATATGGCTACACCTTC. Its protein is CASSPDREYGYTF.

The V gene is TRBV7-9, the J gene TRBJ2-2, with 8 bases fitting TRBD2. This CDR3 is 17 amino acids long. Germline CDR1 is SEHNR and CDR2 is FQNEAQ (reference sequence). V lost 4 bases and J lost 7; bases outside the gene matches: 14. The CDR3 DNA reads as TGTGCCAGCAGCTCACCTGGGTCCGGGAGGGCCTACGGGGAGCTGTTTTTT. This gives the protein CASSSPGSGRAYGELFF.

J is TRBJ2-5 and V is TRBV5-1; 9 bases fit TRBD2. With V trimmed by 4 bases and J by 1 base, 8 bases remained unmatched. The CDR3 consists of 16 residues. Germline V gene lookup returns CDR1 SGHRS and CDR2 YFSETQ. Here the CDR3 reads CASSISGGPLQETQYF. The CDR3 DNA reads as TGCGCCAGCAGCATAAGCGGGGGGCCTCTCCAAGAGACCCAGTACTTC. The full variable domain, its missing parts supplied by reference TRBV5-1 and TRBJ2-5, is KAGVTQTPRYLIKTRGQQVTLSCSPISGHRSVSWYQQTPGQGLQFLFEYFSETQRNKGNFPGRFSGRQFSNSRSEMNVSTLELGDSALYLCASSISGGPLQETQYFGPGTRLLVL.

This rearrangement joins TRBV28 to TRBJ1-5; D call uncertain. The CDR3 extends over 16 amino acids. The V end lost 3 bases, the J end lost 0 bases, and 12 bases lay between the germline ends. Germline-derived CDR1 and CDR2 are MDHEN and SYDVKM. The CDR3 protein is CASSFYRVNSNQPQHF. DNA for the CDR3: TGTGCCAGCAGTTTTTACCGGGTGAATAGCAATCAGCCCCAGCATTTT.

The chain couples TRBV2 to TRBJ1-2, with 11 bases lining up with TRBD1. Losses at the gene ends were 6 bases for V and 8 bases for J; bases not matched to a gene: 8. The CDR3 extends over 14 amino acids. CDR1 and CDR2 (germline): SNHLY, FYNNEI. For the CDR3, the DNA is TGTGCCAGCAGGAGGGACAGGGGGTCGGGCGGCTACACCTTC. Its translation: CASRRDRGSGGYTF.